Below, one T cell receptor (beta chain) is given with its context. How the authors handled the data: The study took CDR3 differences across clinicopathological groups and made a distant-metastasis classifier for papillary thyroid cancer from them. TCRdb re-called the PCR reads via MiXCR. It is TCRdb's table, rather than the study itself, that gives the V and J calls and clone size. The sample lists about 24,000 clones; around a fifth were seen once. The data are from a study of metastatic and nonmetastatic thyroid tumors. About the study: From malignant and benign thyroid patients, repertoires in blood and in tumor or nodule tissue were compared.

No patient received treatment before thyroid surgery. V lost 6 bases, J lost 5 bases, and 19 bases lay in between. CDR1 and CDR2 (germline): SGHAT, FQNNGV. The CDR3 contains 16 residues. The chain couples TRBV11-2 to TRBJ2-2; possible D gene TRBD2, 7 bases. This sequence originates from a male donor with papillary thyroid cancer or a benign thyroid nodule (not recorded which). Some clones in this sample may be carry-over from other donors' samples. The source material was blood. CDR3 DNA: TGTGCCAGCAGTATAGGGAGGGGGGTCCCGACCGGGGAGCTGTTTTTT. The encoded protein is CASSIGRGVPTGELFF.